What follows are 23 T cell receptor beta chains derived from one specimen sequenced in a study of cytomegalovirus exposure and HLA in healthy donors. The PCR used 60 Vbeta and 13 Jbeta primers. This table comes from immunoSEQ multiplex PCR, and its TCRdb copy is limited to in-frame clones, with some not included. This sample yields about 170,000 clones, of which about four fifths are seen a single time; around 7.2% belongs to the top ten. Sequenced input: PBMCs. Source of these receptors: a man aged 25 to 40 in good health and CMV-seropositive.

The chain couples TRBV15 to TRBJ2-1; D may be TRBD1 (6 bases). V lost 2 bases and J lost 7, with 12 bases in between. Germline lookup yields CDR1 LNHNV and CDR2 YYDKDF (reference sequence). The CDR3 totals 14 residues. CDR3 nucleotides: TGTGCCACCAGCAGACAGGGGCATACGAATGAGCAGTTCTTC. As protein: CATSRQGHTNEQFF.

CDR3 nucleotide sequence: TGTGCCAGCACCACAAGGGGACAGGGGACCTATGGCTACACCTTC. It translates to CASTTRGQGTYGYTF. V is TRBV2 and J is TRBJ1-2, with 10 bases fitting TRBD1. V shed 7 bases, J shed 4 bases, and the junction held 9 bases outside the gene matches. The CDR3 spans 15 residues. The germline CDR1 and CDR2 sequences are SNHLY and FYNNEI.

The genes are TRBV7-6 and TRBJ2-1; no clear D. Trimming pared 5 bases from V and 8 bases from J, leaving 10 bases between. The CDR3 contains 12 residues. The germline gives CDR1 SGHVS, CDR2 FNYEAQ. The CDR3 nucleotides read TGTGCCAGCAGCCCCTGGGCCGATGAGCAGTTCTTC. It codes for CASSPWADEQFF.

The CDR3 sequence: CASSFSTSGGLGVTDTQYF. Here the CDR3 DNA reads TGTGCCAGCAGCTTCTCAACTAGCGGGGGGCTCGGAGTCACAGATACGCAGTATTTT. The chain carries TRBV7-8 and TRBJ2-3, with TRBD2 identical over 12 bases. J lost 2 bases, V lost 3 bases, and 12 bases had no gene match. CDR1 SGHVS and CDR2 FQNEAQ come from the germline V gene. CDR3 length: 19 amino acids.

This chain joins TRBV14 and TRBJ2-5; no firm D call. The DNA end is more similar to TRBJ2-7, so the J call may be wrong. The CDR3 runs to 15 residues. Germline assignment: CDR1 SGHDN and CDR2 FVKESK. In DNA, the CDR3 is TGTGCCAGCAGCCAAGATCTAGAAAACTCCTACGAGCAGTACTTC. Translation gives CASSQDLENSYEQYF.

CDR3 region: CASSQDGSSGFGTDTQYF. The CDR3 region has the DNA TGCGCCAGCAGCCAAGACGGTAGTTCAGGGTTTGGTACAGATACGCAGTATTTT. The gene calls are TRBV4-1 and TRBJ2-3; tentative D call: TRBD1 (5 bases). With 0 bases removed from V and 3 bases from J, the gap between germline ends came to 19 bases. Germline V gene lookup returns CDR1 MGHRA and CDR2 YSYEKL. There are 18 residues in the CDR3.

The CDR3 loop is CASSLVQDTEAFF. In DNA, the CDR3 is TGCGCCAGCAGCTTGGTGCAGGACACTGAAGCTTTCTTT. This chain uses TRBV5-1 with TRBJ1-1; D call uncertain. Between the trimmed V and J ends, which lost 0 bases and 3 bases, there was a span of 6 bases. The CDR3 covers 13 residues. In germline, CDR1 is SGHRS, CDR2 YFSETQ.

This clone was recorded a few times. This chain joins TRBV6-6 and TRBJ1-6; D possibly corresponds to TRBD1 (5 bases). Trimming left V 8 bases short and J 4 bases short, with 12 bases between. Germline-derived CDR1 and CDR2 are MNHNY and SVGAGI (reference sequence). CDR3 length equals 14 residues. CDR3 protein: CASGVQAYNSPLHF. CDR3 bases: TGTGCCAGCGGCGTACAGGCTTATAATTCACCCCTCCACTTT.

The CDR3 DNA sequence: TGCGCCAGCAGCCCTACGGAGCTTATCTCTGGAAACACCATATATTTT. Protein product: CASSPTELISGNTIYF. The chain couples TRBV5-1 to TRBJ1-3; no clear D. CDR3 size: 16 residues. Trimming left V 4 bases short and J 0 bases short, with 14 bases between. Germline V gene sequence: CDR1 SGHRS, CDR2 YFSETQ.

The chain is built from TRBV7-9 and TRBJ2-3; 10 bases are a match to TRBD2. The J segment lost 1 base and the V segment lost 3 bases, leaving 4 bases of the junction unmatched. This CDR3 spans 16 amino acids. Germline V lookup: CDR1 SEHNR, CDR2 FQNEAQ (reference sequence). CDR3 amino acids: CASSLSSGSGTDTQYF. The CDR3 nucleotides read TGTGCCAGCAGCTTGTCTAGCGGGAGTGGCACAGATACGCAGTATTTT.

The J gene is TRBJ2-5, the V gene TRBV6-6; D gene uncertain. The tail of the sequence fits TRBJ2-7 better, so the J call may be wrong. This CDR3 has 13 residues. CDR1 and CDR2 (germline): MNHNY, SVGAGI (reference sequence). The CDR3 spells CASSYRSSYEQYF. CDR3 coding DNA: TGTGCCAGCAGTTACCGGAGCTCCTACGAGCAGTACTTC.

This chain joins TRBV4-3 and TRBJ2-7; weak D call: TRBD1 (5 bases). Germline CDR1 LGHNA, CDR2 YSLEER. The CDR3 spans 17 residues. The ends were cut back, 0 bases at V and 5 bases at J, with 20 bases in the middle. The CDR3 here is CASSQEVRGQGKDEQYF. Written as DNA, the CDR3 is TGCGCCAGCAGCCAAGAGGTCCGCGGACAAGGAAAGGACGAGCAGTACTTC.

The chain links TRBV19 to TRBJ1-1; 9 bases map to TRBD1. The V segment lost 8 bases and the J segment 0 bases; nucleotides outside the gene matches: 4. The CDR3 sequence is 14 residues long. Germline lookup yields CDR1 LNHDA and CDR2 SQIVND (reference sequence). This chain's CDR3 is CASGTGTMNTEAFF. DNA of the CDR3: TGTGCCAGTGGGACAGGGACCATGAACACTGAAGCTTTCTTT. The variable domain in full, with the rest retrieved from reference TRBV19 and TRBJ1-1, is DGGITQSPKYLFRKEGQNVTLSCEQNLNHDAMYWYRQDPGQGLRLIYYSQIVNDFQKGDIAEGYSVSREKKESFPLTVTSAQKNPTAFYLCASGTGTMNTEAFFGQGTRLTVV.

The V and J genes are TRBV18 and TRBJ2-1, with 12 positions matching TRBD2. CDR1 is KGHSH, CDR2 LQKENI, per germline. V dropped 0 bases and J dropped 7; count of bases not matched to a gene: 10. This CDR3 region has 18 residues. CDR3 residues: CASSPPTSGGPSRNEQFF. The CDR3 DNA follows: TGTGCCAGCTCACCACCCACTAGCGGGGGGCCCTCCCGTAATGAGCAGTTCTTC.

V usage is TRBV29-1 and J usage is TRBJ2-7; 8 bases match TRBD2. Per germline, CDR1 SQVTM and CDR2 ANQGSEA. The V and J ends lost 5 bases and 1 base, in that order; junction bases with no gene match: 4. The CDR3 is made up of 13 amino acids. The CDR3 here is CSVRAGDSYEQYF. The CDR3 region has the DNA TGCAGCGTTAGAGCGGGAGATTCCTACGAGCAGTACTTC.

As DNA, the CDR3 is TGCGCCAGCAGCCCGGGATGGACGGGCAACACTGAAGCTTTCTTT. Its protein product is CASSPGWTGNTEAFF. The V and J genes are TRBV5-1 and TRBJ1-1, with D uncertain. The V gene's germline CDR1 is SGHRS and CDR2 YFSETQ. This CDR3 contains 15 residues. Trimming removed 4 bases at V and 2 bases at J, with 15 bases between.

The gene calls are TRBV7-6 and TRBJ1-6; the D is unclear. The CDR3 totals 18 residues. Germline values: CDR1 SGHVS, CDR2 FNYEAQ. V lost 1 base, J lost 0 bases, and 13 bases lay in between. Here the CDR3 DNA reads TGTGCCAGCAGCTTAGTTGCCCTAGGGAGCTCCTATAATTCACCCCTCCACTTT. It yields the protein CASSLVALGSSYNSPLHF.

This chain joins TRBV7-6 and TRBJ2-7, with 8 bases fitting TRBD1. Per germline, CDR1 SGHVS and CDR2 FNYEAQ. The CDR3 totals 13 residues. V lost 5 bases and J lost 4; bases outside the gene matches: 4. For the CDR3, the DNA is TGTGCCAGCAGCGCGACAGGGGTGTACGAGCAGTACTTC. Translating gives CASSATGVYEQYF.

This rearrangement joins TRBV27 to TRBJ2-3; 9 bases fit TRBD2. The V segment lost 6 bases and the J segment 5 bases; nucleotides outside the gene matches: 27. The CDR3 runs 21 residues. Looked up from germline, CDR1 is MNHEY and CDR2 is SMNVEV (reference sequence). CDR3 sequence reads: CASRSDRAPDHGGGGGDTQYF. The DNA of the CDR3 is TGTGCCAGCAGATCCGACCGGGCCCCTGACCATGGCGGGGGGGGAGGAGATACGCAGTATTTT.

The genes are TRBV7-9 and TRBJ2-5; 14 nucleotides agree with TRBD2. CDR3 length equals 16 residues. From germline, CDR1 is SEHNR and CDR2 FQNEAQ (reference sequence). The J segment lost 5 bases and the V segment lost 5 bases, leaving 7 bases of the junction unmatched. The CDR3 bases are TGTGCCAGCAGCGAAGGACTAGCGGGGGGAGGGGAGACCCAGTACTTC. It encodes CASSEGLAGGGETQYF.

The rearrangement joins TRBV21-1 to TRBJ2-3; TRBD2 is the table's D call, not checked against the DNA. TRBV21-1 is deemed a pseudogene. CDR3 length equals 17 residues. The CDR3 bases are TGTGCCAGCAGCAAATGTAGGAGAAGGAGGGGCACAGATACGCAGTATTTT. This sequence encodes CASSKCRRRRGTDTQYF.

This rearrangement joins TRBV9 to TRBJ2-3, with 8 positions matching TRBD2. Germline CDR1 SGDLS, CDR2 YYNGEE. V trimming: 0 bases; J trimming: 3 bases; junction bases outside the gene matches: 9. The CDR3 contains 17 residues. CDR3 loop: CASSVGASGPRTDTQYF. CDR3 sequence (DNA): TGTGCCAGCAGCGTAGGGGCTAGCGGGCCCAGGACAGATACGCAGTATTTT.

The chain joins TRBV4-3 to TRBJ1-2; D is perhaps TRBD1 (6 bases). Germline V gives CDR1 LGHNA, CDR2 YSLEER. V was clipped by 4 bases and J by 2 bases, with 17 bases between them. The CDR3 is 16 residues long. The CDR3 reads CASSPGEWGPNYGYTF. DNA for the CDR3: TGCGCCAGCAGCCCAGGGGAATGGGGTCCCAACTATGGCTACACCTTC.